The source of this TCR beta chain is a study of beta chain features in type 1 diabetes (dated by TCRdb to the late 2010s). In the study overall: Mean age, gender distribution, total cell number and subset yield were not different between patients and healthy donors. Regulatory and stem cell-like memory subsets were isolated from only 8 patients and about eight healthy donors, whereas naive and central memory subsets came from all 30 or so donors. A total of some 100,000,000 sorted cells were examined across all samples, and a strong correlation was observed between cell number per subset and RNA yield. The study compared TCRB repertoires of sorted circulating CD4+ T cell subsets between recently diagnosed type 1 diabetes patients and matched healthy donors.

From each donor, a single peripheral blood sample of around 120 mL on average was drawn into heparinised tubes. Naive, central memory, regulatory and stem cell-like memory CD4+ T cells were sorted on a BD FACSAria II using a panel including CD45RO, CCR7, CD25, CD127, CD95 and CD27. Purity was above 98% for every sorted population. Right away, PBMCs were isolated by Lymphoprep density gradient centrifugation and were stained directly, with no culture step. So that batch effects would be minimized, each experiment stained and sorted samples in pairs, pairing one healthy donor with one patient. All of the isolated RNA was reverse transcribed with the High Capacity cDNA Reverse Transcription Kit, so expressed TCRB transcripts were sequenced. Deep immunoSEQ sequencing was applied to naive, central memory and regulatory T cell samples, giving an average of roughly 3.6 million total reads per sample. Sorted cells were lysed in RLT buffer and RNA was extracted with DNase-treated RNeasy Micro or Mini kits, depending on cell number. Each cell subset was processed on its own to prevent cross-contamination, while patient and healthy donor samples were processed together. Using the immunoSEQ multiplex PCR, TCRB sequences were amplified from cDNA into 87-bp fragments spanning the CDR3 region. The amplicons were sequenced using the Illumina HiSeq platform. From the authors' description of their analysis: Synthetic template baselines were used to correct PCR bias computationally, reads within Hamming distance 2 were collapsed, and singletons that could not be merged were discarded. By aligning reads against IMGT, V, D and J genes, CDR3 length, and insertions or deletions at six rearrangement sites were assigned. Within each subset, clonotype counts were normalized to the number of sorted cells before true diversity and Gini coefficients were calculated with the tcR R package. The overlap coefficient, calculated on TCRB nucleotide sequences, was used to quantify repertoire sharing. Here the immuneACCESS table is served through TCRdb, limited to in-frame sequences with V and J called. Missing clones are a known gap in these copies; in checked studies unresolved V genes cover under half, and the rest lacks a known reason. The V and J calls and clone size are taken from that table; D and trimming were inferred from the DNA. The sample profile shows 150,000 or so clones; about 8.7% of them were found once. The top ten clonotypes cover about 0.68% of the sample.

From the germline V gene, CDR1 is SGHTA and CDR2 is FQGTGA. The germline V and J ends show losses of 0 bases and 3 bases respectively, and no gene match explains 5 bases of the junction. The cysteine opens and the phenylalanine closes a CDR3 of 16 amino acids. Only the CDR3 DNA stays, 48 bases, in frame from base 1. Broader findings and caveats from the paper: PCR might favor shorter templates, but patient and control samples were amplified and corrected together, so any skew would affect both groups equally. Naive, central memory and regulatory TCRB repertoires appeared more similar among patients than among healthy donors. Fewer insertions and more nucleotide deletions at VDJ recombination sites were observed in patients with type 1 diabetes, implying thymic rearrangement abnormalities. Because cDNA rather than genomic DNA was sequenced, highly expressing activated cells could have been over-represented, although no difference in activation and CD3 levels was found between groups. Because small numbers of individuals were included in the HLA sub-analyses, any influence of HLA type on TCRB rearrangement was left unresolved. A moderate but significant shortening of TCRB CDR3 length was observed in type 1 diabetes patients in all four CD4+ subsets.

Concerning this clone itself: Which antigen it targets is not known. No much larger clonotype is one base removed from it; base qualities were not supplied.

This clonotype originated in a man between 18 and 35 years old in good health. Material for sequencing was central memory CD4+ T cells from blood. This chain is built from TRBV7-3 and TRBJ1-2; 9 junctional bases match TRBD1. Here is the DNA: TGTGCCAGCAGCTTAACCGGACAGGGGCCATACTATGGCTACACCTTC. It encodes CASSLTGQGPYYGYTF.